Listed below are T cell receptor beta chains from one sample, sequenced in a study of Graves' ophthalmopathy and Graves' hyperthyroidism. TCRdb re-called the multiplex PCR reads through MiXCR, storing one row per CDR3 protein. The sample records 350,000 or so distinct CDR3 sequences, roughly a sixth being singletons. Sequenced input: peripheral blood. The receptors were sampled from an adult man with Graves' ophthalmopathy. CDR3s include the opening cysteine and the closing phenylalanine or tryptophan. The D gene is left open where the match is weak. Some rows have no size entry. The others give once, few or many, or a class for an expanded clone.

j_gene,d_gene,v_gene,abundance,CDR3aa,CDR3nt
TRBJ1-1,.,TRBV18,few,CASSPFAWTEAFF,TGTGCCAGCTCACCATTTGCCTGGACTGAAGCTTTCTTT
TRBJ2-7,.,TRBV6-1,.,CASNVGSGYEQYF,TGTGCCAGCAACGTTGGGTCGGGGTACGAGCAGTACTTC
TRBJ2-2,.,TRBV12-3/TRBV12-4,many,CASSTPGRVLSGELFF,TGTGCCAGCAGCACTCCCGGTCGCGTCCTCTCCGGGGAGCTGTTTTTT
TRBJ2-2,.,TRBV6-2/TRBV6-3,many,CASSYQITRTGELFF,TGTGCCAGCAGTTACCAGATCACTAGGACCGGGGAGCTGTTTTTT
TRBJ1-1,.,TRBV6-1,.,CASTETAGTEAFF,TGTGCCAGCACCGAGACAGCGGGCACTGAAGCTTTCTTT
TRBJ2-7,.,TRBV15,many,CATSSSVPSSTTIYEQYF,TGTGCCACCAGCAGTTCGGTCCCTAGTTCCACCACGATTTACGAGCAGTACTTC
TRBJ1-2,.,TRBV5-1,many,CASSLNLLNYGYTF,TGCGCCAGCAGCTTGAACCTCCTTAACTATGGCTACACCTTC
TRBJ2-2,.,TRBV30,many,CAWSKAVNTGELFF,TGTGCCTGGAGTAAGGCGGTGAACACCGGGGAGCTGTTTTTT
TRBJ1-1,TRBD1,TRBV30,many,CAWVQGYTEAFF,TGTGCCTGGGTACAGGGGTACACTGAAGCTTTCTTT
TRBJ1-2,.,TRBV27,.,CASSLSRGLLPGYTF,TGTGCCAGCAGTTTATCGAGGGGTCTGCTACCAGGCTACACCTTC